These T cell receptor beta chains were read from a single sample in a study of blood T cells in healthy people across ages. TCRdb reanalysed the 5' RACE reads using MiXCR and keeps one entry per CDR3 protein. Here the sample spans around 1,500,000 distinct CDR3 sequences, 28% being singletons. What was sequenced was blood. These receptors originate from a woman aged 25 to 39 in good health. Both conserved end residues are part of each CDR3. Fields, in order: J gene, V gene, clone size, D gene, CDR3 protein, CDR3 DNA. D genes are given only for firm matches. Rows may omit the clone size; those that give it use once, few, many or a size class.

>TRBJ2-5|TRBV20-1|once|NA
CSGFVGGETQYF
TGCAGTGGATTCGTGGGGGGAGAGACCCAGTACTTC
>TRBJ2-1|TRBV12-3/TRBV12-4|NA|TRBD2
CASSPPRAGGLIAYNEQFF
TGTGCCAGCAGTCCACCCCGAGCGGGGGGGCTTATTGCCTACAATGAGCAGTTCTTC
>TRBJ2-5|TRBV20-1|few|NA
CSARARGRLRETQYF
TGCAGTGCTAGAGCTCGAGGCAGACTCCGGGAGACCCAGTACTTC
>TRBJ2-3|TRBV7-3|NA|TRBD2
CASSDTGLAAVTQYF
TGTGCCAGCAGCGACACGGGACTAGCGGCTGTTACGCAGTATTTT
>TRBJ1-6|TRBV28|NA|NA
CASRLDGYNSPLHF
TGTGCCAGCAGACTGGACGGCTATAATTCACCCCTCCACTTT
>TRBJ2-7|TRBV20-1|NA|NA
CSAREVVGPYEQYF
TGCAGTGCTAGAGAGGTCGTCGGACCCTACGAGCAGTACTTC
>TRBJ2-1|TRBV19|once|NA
CASRWRAPNEQFF
TGTGCCAGTAGATGGAGGGCCCCCAATGAGCAGTTCTTC
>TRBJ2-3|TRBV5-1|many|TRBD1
CASSLEGQGIDTQYF
TGCGCCAGCAGCTTGGAAGGACAGGGGATAGATACGCAGTATTTT
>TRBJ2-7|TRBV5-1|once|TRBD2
CASSLRAGTGGYEQYF
TGCGCCAGCAGCTTGAGGGCTGGGACGGGGGGCTACGAGCAGTACTTC
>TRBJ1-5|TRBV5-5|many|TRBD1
CASSLSAGTGGQPQHF
TGTGCCAGCAGCTTAAGCGCCGGGACAGGGGGTCAGCCCCAGCATTTT
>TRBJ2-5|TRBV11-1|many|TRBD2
CASNPGSGGYQETQYF
TGTGCCAGCAACCCGGGAAGCGGGGGGTACCAAGAGACCCAGTACTTC
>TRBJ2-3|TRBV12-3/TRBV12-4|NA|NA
CASSSGETTQYF
TGTGCCAGTAGTTCAGGGGAGACGACGCAGTATTTT
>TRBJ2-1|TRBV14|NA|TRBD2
CASSRGLANYNEQFF
TGTGCCAGCAGCCGAGGACTAGCTAACTACAATGAGCAGTTCTTC
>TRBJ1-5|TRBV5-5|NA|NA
CASSPGRGGGNQPQHF
TGTGCCAGCAGCCCTGGAAGGGGGGGCGGCAATCAGCCCCAGCATTTT
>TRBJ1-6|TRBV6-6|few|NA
CASSYSSPNSPLHF
TGTGCCAGCAGTTACTCGTCCCCCAATTCACCCCTCCACTTT
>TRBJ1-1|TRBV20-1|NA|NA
CSARAGARDTEAFF
TGCAGTGCCAGAGCAGGGGCACGGGACACTGAAGCTTTCTTT
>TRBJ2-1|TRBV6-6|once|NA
CASSYWGIYNEQFF
TGTGCCAGCAGTTACTGGGGTATCTACAATGAGCAGTTCTTC
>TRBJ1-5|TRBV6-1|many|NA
CASTPGGGGNQPQHF
TGTGCCAGCACTCCGGGAGGGGGGGGCAATCAGCCCCAGCATTTT
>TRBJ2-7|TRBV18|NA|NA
CASSPSISEQYF
TGTGCCAGCTCACCTTCTATCAGCGAGCAGTACTTC
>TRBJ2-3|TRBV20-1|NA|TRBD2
CSARVLAGGPRGDTQYF
TGCAGTGCTAGGGTACTAGCGGGGGGGCCTAGGGGAGATACGCAGTATTTT
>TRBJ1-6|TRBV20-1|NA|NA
CSARRGGRGNSPLHF
TGCAGTGCTAGGAGGGGGGGCCGAGGGAATTCACCCCTCCACTTT
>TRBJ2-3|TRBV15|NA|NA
CATSTADTQYF
TGTGCCACCAGCACGGCAGATACGCAGTATTTT
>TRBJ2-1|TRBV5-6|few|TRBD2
CASTGLAGGPYEQFF
TGTGCCAGCACCGGGCTAGCGGGAGGGCCATATGAGCAGTTCTTC
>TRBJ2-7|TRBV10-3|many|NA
CAISEPRGEQYF
TGTGCCATCAGTGAGCCCCGCGGCGAGCAGTACTTC
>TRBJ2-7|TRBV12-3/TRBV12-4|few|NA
CASRSGRVPDEQYF
TGTGCCAGCAGGTCGGGCAGGGTTCCCGACGAGCAGTACTTC
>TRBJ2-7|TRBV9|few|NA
CASSVGFSSSYEQYF
TGTGCCAGCAGCGTAGGCTTTTCTAGCTCCTACGAGCAGTACTTC
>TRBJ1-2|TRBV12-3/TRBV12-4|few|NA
CASSSGAYGYTF
TGTGCCAGCAGCTCAGGGGCCTATGGCTACACCTTC